This entry lists 21 T cell receptor beta chains sequenced from one sample in a study of T cells in localized non-small cell lung cancer. Assay: immunoSEQ multiplex PCR; the TCRdb copy retains only in-frame clones and omits some. There are 70,000 to 95,000 clones in the sample; roughly 91% occur only once, and about 4% lies in the top ten. Here the sequenced sample was PBMCs, taken before any cancer treatment. These receptors all stem from a woman aged 40 to 75 with stage II squamous cell lung carcinoma.

V is TRBV5-5 and J is TRBJ1-5; the D is unclear. Germline CDR1 is SGHKS and CDR2 is YYEKEE (reference sequence). V was pared by 2 bases and J by 0 bases, with 9 bases between. There are 15 residues in the CDR3. CDR3 DNA: TGTGCCAGCAGCTTAGGACGGAATAGCAATCAGCCCCAGCATTTT. Protein: CASSLGRNSNQPQHF.

The genes are TRBV5-1 and TRBJ1-1; no clear D. The CDR3 totals 13 residues. The V gene lost 5 bases and the J gene lost 1 base, with 9 bases spanning the gap. Germline V gene data show CDR1 as SGHRS and CDR2 as YFSETQ. CDR3 nucleotide sequence: TGCGCCAGCAGTGGTCACCCGAACACTGAAGCTTTCTTT. It translates to CASSGHPNTEAFF. The full variable domain, its missing parts supplied by reference TRBV5-1 and TRBJ1-1, is KAGVTQTPRYLIKTRGQQVTLSCSPISGHRSVSWYQQTPGQGLQFLFEYFSETQRNKGNFPGRFSGRQFSNSRSEMNVSTLELGDSALYLCASSGHPNTEAFFGQGTRLTVV.

The chain uses TRBV2 and TRBJ1-1, with 7 bases matching TRBD1. J gave up 11 bases and V 6 bases, and 6 bases lay outside the gene matches. This CDR3 contains 11 residues. Germline lookup yields CDR1 SNHLY and CDR2 FYNNEI. CDR3 protein: CASSSTGVAFF. CDR3 bases: TGTGCCAGCAGCTCAACAGGGGTTGCTTTCTTT.

The J gene is TRBJ2-5, the V gene TRBV5-1; perhaps D is TRBD1 or TRBD2 (5 bases each). Trimming removed 4 bases at V and 9 bases at J, with 25 bases between. Germline V gene sequence: CDR1 SGHRS, CDR2 YFSETQ. This CDR3 spans 16 amino acids. The chain's CDR3 is CASSPVSGTNLGAQYF. Written as DNA, the CDR3 is TGCGCCAGCAGCCCGGTTTCCGGGACCAACCTCGGGGCCCAGTACTTC.

This chain joins TRBV9 and TRBJ1-1; D not resolved. CDR1 and CDR2 from the germline V gene are SGDLS and YYNGEE. The CDR3 extends over 14 amino acids. V was trimmed by 0 bases and J by 1 base, leaving 7 bases between them. This CDR3 reads CASSVVNSNTEAFF. CDR3 coding DNA: TGTGCCAGCAGCGTAGTCAACTCGAACACTGAAGCTTTCTTT.

The sample holds one count of this clone. The chain combines TRBV7-8 with TRBJ1-2; D is ambiguous. From germline, CDR1 is SGHVS and CDR2 FQNEAQ. CDR3 length: 13 residues. Trimming shortened V by 0 bases and J by 13 bases, and 15 bases separated the two germline ends. Here the CDR3 reads CASSLAKNLRGTF. CDR3 DNA: TGTGCCAGCAGCTTAGCGAAGAACCTTCGCGGCACCTTC.

The genes are TRBV5-1 and TRBJ2-3, with 10 bases fitting TRBD2. This CDR3 region has 16 residues. Germline V gives CDR1 SGHRS, CDR2 YFSETQ. Losses at the gene ends were 3 bases for V and 0 bases for J; bases not matched to a gene: 4. As DNA, the CDR3 is TGCGCCAGCAGCTCAGATAGCGGGGGGAGCACAGATACGCAGTATTTT. Its translation: CASSSDSGGSTDTQYF.

The sample holds a few counts of this clone. This rearrangement joins TRBV11-3 to TRBJ2-2; no clear D gene. This CDR3 spans 12 amino acids. With 3 bases removed from V and 4 bases from J, the gap between germline ends came to 3 bases. Per the germline V gene, CDR1 is SGHNT and CDR2 is YENEEA. As DNA, the CDR3 is TGTGCCAGCAGCTTTAGCACCGGGGAGCTGTTTTTT. It encodes CASSFSTGELFF.

The chain joins TRBV19 to TRBJ2-1; TRBD1 matches 9 bases. CDR1 and CDR2 from the germline V gene are LNHDA and SQIVND (reference sequence). This CDR3 has 14 residues. With 5 bases clipped from V and 4 bases from J, the junction kept 3 bases outside the gene matches. CDR3 protein: CASSPGTGYNEQFF. The DNA of the CDR3 is TGTGCCAGTAGTCCCGGGACAGGGTACAATGAGCAGTTCTTC.

This clone was picked up one time. The chain couples TRBV28 to TRBJ2-1; D is perhaps TRBD1 (6 bases). Germline V lookup: CDR1 MDHEN, CDR2 SYDVKM. Trimming left V 2 bases short and J 8 bases short, with 16 bases between. CDR3 length equals 15 residues. In DNA form, the CDR3 reads TGTGCCAGCAGTTTAATAGGGGGTCAGGGGTATGAGCAGTTCTTC. Residues: CASSLIGGQGYEQFF.

The chain carries TRBV5-6 and TRBJ2-5; D is tentatively TRBD1 or TRBD2 (6 bases each). The V gene lost 6 bases and the J gene lost 5 bases, with 14 bases spanning the gap. Germline CDR1 is SGHDT and CDR2 is YYEEEE. The length of the CDR3 is 13 residues. CDR3 sequence: CASTQGTGETQYF. The CDR3, as DNA: TGTGCCAGCACCCAGGGGACTGGGGAGACCCAGTACTTC.

Only a few counts were recorded for this clone. The chain joins TRBV19 to TRBJ1-1; no definite D call. Germline CDR1 and CDR2: LNHDA and SQIVND (reference sequence). This CDR3 spans 14 amino acids. V was trimmed by 3 bases and J by 12 bases, leaving 20 bases between them. CDR3: CASSISAANGYSFF. Written as DNA, the CDR3 is TGTGCCAGTAGTATCTCTGCCGCCAACGGGTATTCTTTCTTT.

The J gene is TRBJ2-5, the V gene TRBV4-1, with D possibly TRBD1 on 5 matching bases. This CDR3 is 13 amino acids long. V was cut by 6 bases and J by 4 bases, with 12 bases left in between. Germline loops: CDR1 MGHRA, CDR2 YSYEKL. CDR3 coding DNA: TGCGCCAGCAGGCCCCAGGACACAGAGACCCAGTACTTC. Amino acid sequence: CASRPQDTETQYF.

This sequence joins TRBV19 and TRBJ1-3; possibly TRBD1 for D (5 bases). The CDR3 loop spans 11 amino acids. Trimming removed 8 bases from V and 8 bases from J, with 10 bases in between. Germline V gene data show CDR1 as LNHDA and CDR2 as SQIVND (reference sequence). This CDR3 is CASGEGYTIYF. The CDR3 DNA reads TGTGCCAGTGGGGAGGGGTACACCATATATTTT. The full variable domain, its missing parts supplied by reference TRBV19 and TRBJ1-3, is DGGITQSPKYLFRKEGQNVTLSCEQNLNHDAMYWYRQDPGQGLRLIYYSQIVNDFQKGDIAEGYSVSREKKESFPLTVTSAQKNPTAFYLCASGEGYTIYFGEGSWLTVV.

The genes are TRBV19 and TRBJ2-5; 13 bases align to TRBD2. Germline lookup yields CDR1 LNHDA and CDR2 SQIVND (reference sequence). V dropped 0 bases and J dropped 5; count of bases not matched to a gene: 6. The CDR3 is 17 amino acids. The chain's CDR3 is CASSIDHRTSGGETQYF. The CDR3 coding sequence is TGTGCCAGTAGTATAGATCATCGGACTAGCGGGGGTGAGACCCAGTACTTC.

The chain carries TRBV25-1 and TRBJ1-5, with 7 bases identical to TRBD1. Germline V gene data show CDR1 as MGHDK and CDR2 as SYGVNS. V lost 1 base and J lost 6; bases outside the gene matches: 6. CDR3 length: 15 residues. CDR3 nucleotide sequence: TGTGCCAGCAGTGAATCAGGGGGGGTCGGTCAGCCCCAGCATTTT. It translates to CASSESGGVGQPQHF.

This sequence joins TRBV15 and TRBJ1-4, with D unresolved. Trimming stripped 3 bases from V and 5 bases from J, with 16 bases between. Germline lookup yields CDR1 LNHNV and CDR2 YYDKDF (reference sequence). The CDR3 is 16 residues long. CDR3 DNA sequence: TGTGCCACCAGCAGGGGAGCCTTTGGAGCAAATGAAAAACTGTTTTTT. Its protein is CATSRGAFGANEKLFF.

The chain has TRBV5-6 and TRBJ2-3; D perhaps matches TRBD2 (6 bases). Trimming pared 2 bases from V and 1 base from J, leaving 11 bases between. The germline V gene has CDR1 SGHDT and CDR2 YYEEEE. This CDR3 is 15 amino acids long. CDR3 DNA sequence: TGTGCCAGCAGCTTCGTGGCGGGACGCACAGATACGCAGTATTTT. It specifies CASSFVAGRTDTQYF.

The genes are TRBV28 and TRBJ2-1, with TRBD1 matching over 8 bases. Unmatched junction bases numbered 11, after V lost 5 bases and J lost 8 bases. This CDR3 has 15 amino acids. The germline V gene encodes CDR1 MDHEN and CDR2 SYDVKM. The CDR3 region is CASSVRQGLSDEQFF. The CDR3 DNA reads as TGTGCCAGCAGTGTTAGACAGGGGTTAAGCGATGAGCAGTTCTTC.

The chain couples TRBV2 to TRBJ1-1, with D hard to call. The CDR3 totals 14 residues. Germline lookup yields CDR1 SNHLY and CDR2 FYNNEI. V lost 4 bases to trimming and J lost 5 bases, with 14 bases between them. The CDR3 here is CASSVRREGTEAFF. As DNA, the CDR3 is TGTGCCAGCAGTGTGAGGAGGGAGGGAACTGAAGCTTTCTTT.

This clone was seen just once. The chain links TRBV15 to TRBJ2-7; TRBD1 might be the D (5 bases). CDR3 size: 14 residues. CDR1 is LNHNV, CDR2 YYDKDF, per germline (reference sequence). Trimming pared 0 bases from V and 2 bases from J, leaving 8 bases between. The CDR3 loop is CATSRDWGAYEQYF. The DNA of the CDR3 is TGTGCCACCAGCAGAGATTGGGGCGCCTACGAGCAGTACTTC.